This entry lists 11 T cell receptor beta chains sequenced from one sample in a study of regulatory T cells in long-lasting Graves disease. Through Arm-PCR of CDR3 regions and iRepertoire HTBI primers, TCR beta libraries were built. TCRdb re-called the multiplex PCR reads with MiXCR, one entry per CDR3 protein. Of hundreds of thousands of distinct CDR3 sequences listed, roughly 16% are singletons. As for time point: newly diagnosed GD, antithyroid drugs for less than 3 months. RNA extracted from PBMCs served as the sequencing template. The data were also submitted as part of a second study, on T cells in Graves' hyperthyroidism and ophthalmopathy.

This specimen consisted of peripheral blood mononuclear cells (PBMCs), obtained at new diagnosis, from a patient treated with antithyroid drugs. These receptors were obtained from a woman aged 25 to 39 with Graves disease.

The CDR3 is CSARDLRTANTGELFF. The DNA of the CDR3 is TGCAGTGCTAGAGATCTTAGGACAGCGAACACCGGGGAGCTGTTTTTT. The chain carries TRBV20-1 and TRBJ2-2; D perhaps matches TRBD1 (6 bases). V was pared by 0 bases and J by 0 bases, with 11 bases between. The CDR3 is 16 residues long. From germline, CDR1 is DFQATT and CDR2 SNEGSKA (reference sequence).

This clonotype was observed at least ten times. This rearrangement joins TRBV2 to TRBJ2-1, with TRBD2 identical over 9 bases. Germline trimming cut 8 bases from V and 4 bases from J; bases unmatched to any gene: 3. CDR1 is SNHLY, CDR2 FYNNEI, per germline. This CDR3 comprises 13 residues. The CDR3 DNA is TGTGCCAGCGTGCGGGGGGGGTACAATGAGCAGTTCTTC. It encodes CASVRGGYNEQFF.

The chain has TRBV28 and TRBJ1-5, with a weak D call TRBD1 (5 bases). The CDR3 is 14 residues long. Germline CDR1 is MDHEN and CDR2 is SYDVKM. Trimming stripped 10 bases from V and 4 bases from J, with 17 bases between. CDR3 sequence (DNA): TGTGCCACCACGGCGCCCGAGGGGAATCAGCCCCAGCATTTT. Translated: CATTAPEGNQPQHF. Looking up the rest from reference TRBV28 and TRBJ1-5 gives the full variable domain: DVKVTQSSRYLVKRTGEKVFLECVQDMDHENMFWYRQDPGLGLRLIYFSYDVKMKEKGDIPEGYSVSREKKERFSLILESASTNQTSMYLCATTAPEGNQPQHFGDGTRLSIL.

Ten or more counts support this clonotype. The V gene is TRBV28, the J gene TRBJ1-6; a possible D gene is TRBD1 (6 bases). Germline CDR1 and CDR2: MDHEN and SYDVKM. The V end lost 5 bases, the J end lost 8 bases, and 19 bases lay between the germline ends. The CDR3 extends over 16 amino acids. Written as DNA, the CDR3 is TGTGCCAGCAGTCCCACCGACATCAGGGGTGATTCACCCCTCCACTTT. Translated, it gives CASSPTDIRGDSPLHF.

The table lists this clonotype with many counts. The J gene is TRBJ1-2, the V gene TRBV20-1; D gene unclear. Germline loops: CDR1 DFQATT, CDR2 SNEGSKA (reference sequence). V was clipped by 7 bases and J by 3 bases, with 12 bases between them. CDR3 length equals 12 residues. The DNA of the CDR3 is TGCAGTGGGACGGGATCTTACTATGGCTACACCTTC. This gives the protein CSGTGSYYGYTF.

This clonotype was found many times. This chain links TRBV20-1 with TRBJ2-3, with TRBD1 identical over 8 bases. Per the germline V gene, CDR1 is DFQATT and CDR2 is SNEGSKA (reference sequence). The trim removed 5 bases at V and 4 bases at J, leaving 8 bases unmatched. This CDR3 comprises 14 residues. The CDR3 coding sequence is TGCAGTGCTGCGCCAGGGGGCGTTTCAGATACGCAGTATTTT. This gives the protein CSAAPGGVSDTQYF.

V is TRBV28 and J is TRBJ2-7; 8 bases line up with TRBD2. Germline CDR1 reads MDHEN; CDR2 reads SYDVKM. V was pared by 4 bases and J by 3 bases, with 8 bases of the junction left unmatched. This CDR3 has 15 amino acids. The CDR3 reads CASSSDREGDYEQYF. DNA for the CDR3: TGTGCCAGCAGTTCGGACCGGGAGGGGGACTACGAGCAGTACTTC. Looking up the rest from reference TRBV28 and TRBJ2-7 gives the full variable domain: DVKVTQSSRYLVKRTGEKVFLECVQDMDHENMFWYRQDPGLGLRLIYFSYDVKMKEKGDIPEGYSVSREKKERFSLILESASTNQTSMYLCASSSDREGDYEQYFGPGTRLTVT.

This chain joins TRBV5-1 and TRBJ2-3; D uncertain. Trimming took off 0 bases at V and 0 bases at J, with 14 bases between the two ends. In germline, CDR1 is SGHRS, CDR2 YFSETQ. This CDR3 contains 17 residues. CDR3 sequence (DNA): TGCGCCAGCAGCTTGGAGTGGACGTCCCGCAGCACAGATACGCAGTATTTT. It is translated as CASSLEWTSRSTDTQYF.

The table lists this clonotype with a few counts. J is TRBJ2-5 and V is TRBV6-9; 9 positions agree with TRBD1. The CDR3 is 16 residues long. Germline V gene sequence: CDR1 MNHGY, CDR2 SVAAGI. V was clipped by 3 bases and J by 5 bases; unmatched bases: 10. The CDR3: CASSYLQGAMIETQYF. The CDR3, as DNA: TGTGCCAGCAGTTACCTACAGGGGGCCATGATCGAGACCCAGTACTTC.

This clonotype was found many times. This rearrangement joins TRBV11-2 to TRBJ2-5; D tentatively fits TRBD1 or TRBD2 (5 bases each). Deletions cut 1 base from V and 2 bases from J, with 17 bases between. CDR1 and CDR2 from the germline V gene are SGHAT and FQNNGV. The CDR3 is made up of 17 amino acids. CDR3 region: CASSLGAIGEYQETQYF. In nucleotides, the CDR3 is TGTGCCAGCAGCTTAGGCGCGATAGGGGAGTATCAAGAGACCCAGTACTTC.

This chain's CDR3 is CAWSGSGGLQYF. The DNA for the CDR3 is TGTGCCTGGAGTGGTAGCGGGGGATTGCAGTACTTC. The chain recombines TRBV30 with TRBJ2-7, with 9 nucleotides matching TRBD2. Germline lookup yields CDR1 GTSNPN and CDR2 SVGIG (reference sequence). The CDR3 runs 12 residues. V shed 1 base, J shed 9 bases, and the junction held 4 bases outside the gene matches. Drawing the rest from reference TRBV30 and TRBJ2-7, the complete variable domain is SQTIHQWPATLVQPVGSPLSLECTVEGTSNPNLYWYRQAAGRGLQLLFYSVGIGQISSEVPQNLSASRPQDRQFILSSKKLLLSDSGFYLCAWSGSGGLQYFGPGTRLTVT.